Listed here are 21 T cell receptor beta chains from one sample, sequenced in a study of blood T cell repertoires in COVID-19. Clones were read by immunoSEQ multiplex PCR, and TCRdb kept only the in-frame ones, dropping some. The table lists approximately 130,000 clones, around two thirds of them singletons. What was sequenced was peripheral blood. Receptor source: a woman between 65 and 79 years old with acute or convalescent COVID-19.

The rearrangement joins TRBV7-9 to TRBJ2-3; D may be TRBD1 or TRBD2 (9 bases each). The CDR3 has 19 residues. CDR1 is SEHNR, CDR2 FQNEAQ, per germline (reference sequence). The germline V and J ends were trimmed by 5 bases and 5 bases, with 29 bases remaining between them. CDR3 sequence: CASSTGTGLREGLKDTQYF. The CDR3, as DNA: TGTGCCAGCAGCACCGGGACAGGGTTGCGGGAGGGCCTGAAAGATACGCAGTATTTT.

This clone was recorded once. This chain links TRBV14 with TRBJ2-1; TRBD2 aligns across 8 bases. CDR3 length: 15 amino acids. With V trimmed by 3 bases and J by 3 bases, 4 bases remained unmatched. Per germline, CDR1 SGHDN and CDR2 FVKESK. CDR3 in DNA: TGTGCCAGCAGCCAGTGGACTAGCAGCTACAATGAGCAGTTCTTC. It is translated as CASSQWTSSYNEQFF. Based on the CDR3 plus reference TRBV14 and TRBJ2-1, the full variable domain is EAGVTQFPSHSVIEKGQTVTLRCDPISGHDNLYWYRRVMGKEIKFLLHFVKESKQDESGMPNNRFLAERTGGTYSTLKVQPAELEDSGVYFCASSQWTSSYNEQFFGPGTRLTVL.

The chain has TRBV18 and TRBJ1-1, with TRBD1 matching 8 bases. CDR3 length: 12 residues. Germline trimming cut 6 bases from V and 6 bases from J; bases unmatched to any gene: 3. Germline values: CDR1 KGHSH, CDR2 LQKENI. The CDR3 nucleotides are TGTGCCAGCTCGGACAGGGTCCCTGAAGCTTTCTTT. Translated: CASSDRVPEAFF.

The count of this clone is one. CDR3 in amino acids: CASSGPRGKAFF. The CDR3 coding sequence is TGTGCCAGCAGCGGACCCAGGGGGAAAGCTTTCTTT. This chain connects TRBV9 to TRBJ1-1; 7 positions match TRBD1. Germline CDR1 reads SGDLS; CDR2 reads YYNGEE. The CDR3 is made up of 12 amino acids. J was trimmed by 9 bases and V by 3 bases; bases with no gene match: 5.

This chain links TRBV10-2 with TRBJ2-7; 9 bases match TRBD1. Germline trimming cut 5 bases from V and 1 base from J; bases unmatched to any gene: 15. Looked up from germline, CDR1 is WSHSY and CDR2 is SAAADI. The CDR3 runs to 18 residues. CDR3 DNA: TGCGCCAGCAGTTACGCGATGACAGGGGGAGGAAGGTCCTACGAGCAGTACTTC. This gives the protein CASSYAMTGGGRSYEQYF.

This clone was counted only a few times. The CDR3: CASSYSPHYGYTF. The CDR3 DNA is TGTGCCAGCAGTTACTCTCCTCACTATGGCTACACCTTC. The rearrangement uses TRBV6-2 or TRBV6-3 and TRBJ1-2; no clear D gene. This CDR3 comprises 13 residues. The V and J ends lost 0 bases and 3 bases respectively, with 5 bases between them. Per the germline V gene, CDR1 is MNHEY and CDR2 is SVGEGT.

The chain has TRBV11-3 and TRBJ2-5; TRBD1 agrees at 12 bases. The CDR3 extends over 15 amino acids. V gave up 5 bases and J gave up 4 bases; unmatched junction bases: 5. CDR1 is SGHNT, CDR2 YENEEA, per germline. CDR3 loop: CASSGRDRGRETQYF. The CDR3 DNA reads TGTGCCAGCAGCGGCCGGGACAGGGGGCGAGAGACCCAGTACTTC.

This clone was detected only once. The rearrangement joins TRBV6-5 to TRBJ2-7, with 8 bases lining up with TRBD2. The CDR3 totals 15 residues. Germline V lookup: CDR1 MNHEY, CDR2 SVGAGI. With 0 bases clipped from V and 2 bases from J, the junction kept 3 bases outside the gene matches. The CDR3 here is CASSYSVAGTYEQYF. CDR3 sequence (DNA): TGTGCCAGCAGTTACTCCGTAGCGGGAACCTACGAGCAGTACTTC.

The chain has TRBV29-1 and TRBJ2-5, with TRBD2 matching 8 bases. Germline V lookup: CDR1 SQVTM, CDR2 ANQGSEA. The CDR3 is 13 residues long. Losses at the gene ends were 6 bases for V and 5 bases for J; bases not matched to a gene: 8. CDR3 sequence: CSVGLAGGETQYF. For the CDR3, the DNA is TGCAGCGTAGGACTCGCGGGGGGCGAGACCCAGTACTTC.

The rearrangement links TRBV27 to TRBJ1-5, with 7 nucleotides matching TRBD1. The V gene's germline CDR1 is MNHEY and CDR2 SMNVEV (reference sequence). V lost 2 bases, J lost 7 bases, and 8 bases stayed unmatched. The CDR3 is 15 residues long. This chain's CDR3 is CASSLTDRPGQPQHF. The CDR3 coding sequence is TGTGCCAGCAGTTTAACGGACAGGCCCGGACAGCCCCAGCATTTT.

This clone showed up just a few times. The J gene is TRBJ1-2, the V gene TRBV4-1; D is unresolved. The V gene lost 0 bases and the J gene lost 4 bases, with 6 bases spanning the gap. This CDR3 has 13 residues. Germline V gene data show CDR1 as MGHRA and CDR2 as YSYEKL. Here the CDR3 DNA reads TGCGCCAGCAGCCAAGAAACAACCTATGGCTACACCTTC. Translating it yields CASSQETTYGYTF.

The chain uses TRBV5-5 and TRBJ2-5; TRBD1 matches at 7 bases. V was pared by 2 bases and J by 0 bases, with 10 bases of the junction left unmatched. The germline V gene encodes CDR1 SGHKS and CDR2 YYEKEE (reference sequence). This CDR3 region has 17 residues. CDR3 DNA sequence: TGTGCCAGCAGCTTAGCTGTAGGGACAGCCTACCAAGAGACCCAGTACTTC. As protein: CASSLAVGTAYQETQYF.

The chain recombines TRBV29-1 with TRBJ1-1, with TRBD1 matching 8 bases. V lost 6 bases, J lost 1 base, and 7 bases stayed unmatched. Germline loops: CDR1 SQVTM, CDR2 ANQGSEA. This CDR3 is 14 amino acids long. CDR3 protein: CSVGDRRQNTEAFF. The CDR3 bases are TGCAGCGTCGGGGACAGGCGACAGAACACTGAAGCTTTCTTT.

CDR3 coding DNA: TGCGCCAGCAGCCAAGGAAGGGGCCCAGATACGCAGTATTTT. Translation gives CASSQGRGPDTQYF. This chain connects TRBV4-3 to TRBJ2-3; D may be TRBD1 (5 bases). Germline V lookup: CDR1 LGHNA, CDR2 YSLEER. The CDR3 contains 14 residues. V lost 1 base to trimming and J lost 4 bases, with 9 bases between them.

This chain links TRBV2 with TRBJ2-1; D remains unclear. In germline, CDR1 is SNHLY, CDR2 FYNNEI. The CDR3 is 13 amino acids. V shed 2 bases and J shed 6 bases, with 8 bases lying between them. The CDR3 region is CASSESARNEQFF. The CDR3 DNA is TGTGCCAGCAGTGAATCAGCGCGCAATGAGCAGTTCTTC.

The V and J genes are TRBV24-1 and TRBJ2-1; D call uncertain. The CDR3 contains 11 residues. Between the trimmed V and J ends, which lost 2 bases and 13 bases, there was a span of 8 bases. From germline, CDR1 is KGHDR and CDR2 SFDVKD. The CDR3 region is CATSDSPGQFF. CDR3 nucleotides: TGTGCCACCAGTGATTCCCCGGGTCAGTTCTTC.

This clone was seen more than once but under ten times. The chain has TRBV15 and TRBJ2-3; 9 positions match TRBD2. This CDR3 is 12 amino acids long. Per germline, CDR1 LNHNV and CDR2 YYDKDF (reference sequence). In DNA form, the CDR3 reads TGTGCTATTAGCGGGAGTTCGGATACGCAGTATTTT. Amino acids: CAISGSSDTQYF.

The chain carries TRBV5-4 and TRBJ2-3; the D is unclear. CDR1 SGHNT and CDR2 YYREEE come from the germline V gene (reference sequence). Between the trimmed V and J ends, which lost 0 bases and 3 bases, there was a span of 14 bases. This CDR3 has 16 residues. CDR3 protein: CASSLGWPGGTDTQYF. CDR3 bases: TGTGCCAGCAGCTTGGGGTGGCCGGGTGGAACAGATACGCAGTATTTT.

Remarks on this clone: The junction shows a germline mismatch at one end, possibly a read error. This chain links TRBV2 with TRBJ2-7; tentatively, D is TRBD2 (6 bases). CDR1 and CDR2 from the germline V gene are SNHLY and FYNNEI. CDR3 size: 12 residues. CDR3 loop: CASSEALGTRNF. DNA for the CDR3: TGTGCCAGCAGTGAAGCGCTTGGGACTCGGAACTTC.

The sample holds a few counts of this clone. The V call is TRBV5-1, the J call TRBJ2-2, with TRBD1 matching 7 bases. V gave up 4 bases and J gave up 5 bases; unmatched junction bases: 11. The CDR3 loop spans 16 amino acids. Germline loops: CDR1 SGHRS, CDR2 YFSETQ. CDR3: CASSPRGQQSTGELFF. The CDR3 coding sequence is TGCGCCAGCAGCCCCCGGGGACAGCAAAGTACCGGGGAGCTGTTTTTT.

V and J are TRBV9 and TRBJ2-2, with D tentatively TRBD1 (6 bases). This CDR3 has 14 residues. Between the trimmed V and J ends, which lost 2 bases and 3 bases, there was a span of 8 bases. CDR1 and CDR2 from the germline V gene are SGDLS and YYNGEE. The CDR3 DNA reads as TGTGCCAGCAGCGTCAGGGGCGACACCGGGGAGCTGTTTTTT. Translation gives CASSVRGDTGELFF.